This T cell receptor (beta chain) was sequenced for a study of T cells in localized non-small cell lung cancer (dated by TCRdb to about 2020). Study-level background: The study analyzed T cell repertoires of 200 to 250 early-stage NSCLC patients, comparing tumors and uninvolved tumor-adjacent lungs. All 220 or so NSCLC patients in the cohort were treatment-naive and had localized lung tumors that were resected. Of the NSCLC patients, 120 to 150 were male and roughly 110 were female, and the mean age was about 69 years. The investigation overall reported the following: A median of roughly 60 of the top 100 tumor clones were detected in paired uninvolved adjacent lung, and 28 of these tumor clones were also found among the top 100 clones of the paired uninvolved adjacent lung. Because multi-region tumor sequencing was not done, intratumor heterogeneity could not be ruled out. Because the study design was exploratory, TCR variables were selected using unadjusted p-values without false-discovery rate correction. Longer overall survival was associated with higher blood T cell density, whereas shorter survival was associated with higher adjacent-lung clonality. Uninvolved tumor-adjacent lung showed the highest T cell clonality, higher than tumor, which suggests more focused antigenic responses in the uninvolved tumor-adjacent lung.

The immunoSEQ Assay was used to sequence TCR beta CDR3 regions from DNA. In the paper's pipeline: To compute T cell density, TCR beta template counts were normalized to usable DNA, which was estimated by amplifying housekeeping genes. Using the preseqR package, richness was estimated by extrapolating to 120,000 templates for tissue samples and 400,000 templates for PBMC samples. Clonality was calculated as one minus Pielou's evenness. Tissue-enriched TCRs were identified through differential abundance testing performed on productive amino-acid clonotypes, with a minimum total count of 5 and an alpha of 0.1. The Jaccard Index and the Morisita Overlap Index were used to measure repertoire overlap between compartments. GLIPH grouped TCR beta CDR3s together with public tetramer-defined viral CDR3s, and a viral motif had to include at least three viral sequences and show V-gene enrichment. TCRdb re-hosts the immuneACCESS table, in-frame sequences only. Its copies lack some clones; in the studies checked, an unresolved V gene accounts for under half of them, and the cause for the rest is not known. The V and J calls and clone size come from that table; D and trimming were worked out from the DNA. This sample holds tens of thousands of clones; 70% to 90% were observed only once. Together, the top ten hold less than 5% of the sample.

There are 14 amino acids in the CDR3, from cysteine to phenylalanine inclusive. The kept DNA is CDR3 alone, 42 bases in frame from the first base. Unmatched junction bases come to 6, with V trimmed by 0 bases and J by 7 bases. CDR1 and CDR2 were assigned from the germline V gene as MNHEY and SVGAGI. At diagnosis, peripheral blood, uninvolved tumor-adjacent lung and tumor were collected and were preserved as a mix of fresh-frozen and FFPE material. For TCR repertoire profiling, blood samples were analyzed in the form of peripheral blood mononuclear cells. Of note for this clone: Its antigen is unknown. No much larger clone exists at a distance of one base, and base qualities are not known.

The sequencing used peripheral blood, collected before any cancer treatment. The source of this sequence is a male donor at least 60 years old with stage III lung adenocarcinoma. The rearranged segments are TRBV6-5 and TRBJ2-7, with 7 bases aligning to TRBD2. The DNA sequence reads TGTGCCAGCAGTTACTCGCGGGAGAGAGAGGAGCAGTACTTC. This codes for CASSYSREREEQYF.